The following is a T cell receptor (beta chain) sequence with its context. What it binds is unknown. The CDR3 is made up of 12 amino acids. V dropped 5 bases and J dropped 7 bases, with 12 bases sitting between them. Germline V CDR1 and CDR2: MDHEN, SYDVKM. The repertoire was sequenced with immunoSEQ multiplex PCR; TCRdb's copy has only in-frame clones and lacks some. The table has about 140,000 clones, roughly 90% seen once. This sample was taken from a study of T cell responses to AZD1222 COVID-19 vaccine. Study-wide findings and caveats: Baseline testing showed seropositivity in only 6 or 7 AZD1222 recipients. The donor cohort was predominantly white British with a female majority, and clonal diversity may have been underestimated. Spike was spanned by vaccine-associated CD4 TCRs, which were dominant at 160-218 and 743-854. Reports indicate that nearly half of spike-specific TCRs are directed at unmutated variant regions.

The sequence derives from an adult in good health. The chain uses TRBV28 and TRBJ2-7; D is possibly TRBD2 (6 bases). Sequenced material: peripheral blood, taken on day 0 of AZD1222 vaccination. The CDR3 nucleotides read TGTGCCAGCAGTGGGGTGGGGAGGGAGCAGTACTTC. Its translation: CASSGVGREQYF.